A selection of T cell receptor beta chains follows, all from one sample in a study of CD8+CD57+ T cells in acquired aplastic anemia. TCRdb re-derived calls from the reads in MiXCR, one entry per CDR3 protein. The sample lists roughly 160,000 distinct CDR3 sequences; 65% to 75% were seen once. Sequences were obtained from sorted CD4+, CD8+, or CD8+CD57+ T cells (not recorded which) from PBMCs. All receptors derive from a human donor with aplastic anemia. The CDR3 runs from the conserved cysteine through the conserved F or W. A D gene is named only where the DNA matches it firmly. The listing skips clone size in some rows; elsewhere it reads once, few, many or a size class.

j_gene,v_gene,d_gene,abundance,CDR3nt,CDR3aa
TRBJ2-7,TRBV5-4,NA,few,TGTGCCAGCAGCTTGGATCGGGATTCCTACGAGCAGTACTTC,CASSLDRDSYEQYF
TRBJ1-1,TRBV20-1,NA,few,TGCAGCGTCCTTACAGGGAACACTGAAGCTTTCTTT,CSVLTGNTEAFF
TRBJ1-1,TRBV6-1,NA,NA,TGTGCCAGCAGTGAAACGACAGTGAACACTGAAGCTTTCTTT,CASSETTVNTEAFF
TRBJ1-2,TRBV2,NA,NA,TGTGCCAGCAGTGAGGGTCAGGGGTATGGCTACACCTTC,CASSEGQGYGYTF
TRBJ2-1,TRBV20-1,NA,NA,TGCAGTGCTCCAACTCCACGGGACTTCAAATCGGAGCAGTTCTTC,CSAPTPRDFKSEQFF
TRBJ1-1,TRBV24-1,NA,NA,TGTGCCACCAGTGATCCCAGGGGCACTGAAGCTTTCTTT,CATSDPRGTEAFF
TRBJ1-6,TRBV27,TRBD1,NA,TGTGCCGCCGGACAGGGGGATAATTCACCCCTCCACTTT,CAAGQGDNSPLHF
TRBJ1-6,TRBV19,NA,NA,TGTGCCAGTAGTATCGGGAGACAGATCTATAATTCACCCCACCACTTT,CASSIGRQIYNSPHHF
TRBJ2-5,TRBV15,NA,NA,TGTGCCACCAGCAGAGATTTGGACAGCTTAATGGAGACCCAGTACTTC,CATSRDLDSLMETQYF
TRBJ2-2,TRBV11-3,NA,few,TGTGCCAGCAAATGGTCTGCGAACACCGGGGAGCTGTTTTTT,CASKWSANTGELFF
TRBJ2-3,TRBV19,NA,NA,TGTGCCAGCAGTTCCGGACAGGGACTACGGATTGGCACAGATACGCAGTATTTT,CASSSGQGLRIGTDTQYF
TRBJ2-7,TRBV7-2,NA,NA,TGTGCCAGCAGCTTAGGACATTCCTACGAGCAGTACTTC,CASSLGHSYEQYF
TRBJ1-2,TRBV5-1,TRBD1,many,TGCGCCAGCAGCTGGGACAGCGAGGGAGATGGCTACACCTTC,CASSWDSEGDGYTF
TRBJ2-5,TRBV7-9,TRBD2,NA,TGTGCCAGCAACTCCGCCCCAGCGGGGGGCTCCCTGGAGACCCAGTACTTC,CASNSAPAGGSLETQYF
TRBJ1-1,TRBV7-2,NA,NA,TGTGCCATCCCGGGGAACGGTGAAGCTTTCTTT,CAIPGNGEAFF
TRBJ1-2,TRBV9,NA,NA,TGTGCCGGTACCGAAGCTAACTATGGCTACACCTTC,CAGTEANYGYTF
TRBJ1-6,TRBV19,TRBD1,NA,TGTGCCAGTAGGCTGACAGGGGGTAATTCACCCCTCCACTTT,CASRLTGGNSPLHF
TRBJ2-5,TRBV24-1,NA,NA,TGTGCCACCAGTGATTGGGACACAGAGACCCAGTACTTC,CATSDWDTETQYF
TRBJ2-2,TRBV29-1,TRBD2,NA,TGCAGCGTTGGTGGGGGGGGGGAAAACACCGGGGAGCTGTTTTTT,CSVGGGGENTGELFF
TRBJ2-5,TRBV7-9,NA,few,TGTGCCAGCAGCTTAGCGCAGGGGCGGGCGATACAAGAGACCCAGTACTTC,CASSLAQGRAIQETQYF
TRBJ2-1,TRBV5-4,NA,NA,TGTGCCAGCAGCACCGTCGACAATGAGCAGTTCTTC,CASSTVDNEQFF
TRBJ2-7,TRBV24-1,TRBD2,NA,TGCGCCACTAGCGGGAGCTCCTACGAGCAGTACTTC,CATSGSSYEQYF
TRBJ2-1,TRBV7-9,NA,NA,TGTGCCAGCAGCGGGCTGGGGAGGTGGGATGAGCAGTTCTTC,CASSGLGRWDEQFF
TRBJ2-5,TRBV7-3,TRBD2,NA,TGTGCCAGCAGCTTAACGGGACTAGCCAGCGGCGAGACCCAGTACTTC,CASSLTGLASGETQYF
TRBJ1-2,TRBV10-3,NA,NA,TGTGCCACCCAGCAAGGGTATGGCTACACCTTC,CATQQGYGYTF
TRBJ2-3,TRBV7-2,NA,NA,TGTGCCAGCAGCCAAAAGGGCCTCACAGATACGCAGTATTTT,CASSQKGLTDTQYF
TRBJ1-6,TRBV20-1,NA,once,TGCAGTGCTAGAGACCCTGGTGGGGACGCTTCACCCCTCCACTTT,CSARDPGGDASPLHF
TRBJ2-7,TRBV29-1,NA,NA,TGCAGCTCAACCGACACCTTCTACGAGCAGTACTTC,CSSTDTFYEQYF
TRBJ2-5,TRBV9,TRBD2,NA,TGTGCCAGCAGCGTAGGGACTAGTAGGGACCAGTACTTC,CASSVGTSRDQYF
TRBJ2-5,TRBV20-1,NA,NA,TGCAGTGCTAGAGTGACGCCCCAGGAGACCCAGTACTTC,CSARVTPQETQYF
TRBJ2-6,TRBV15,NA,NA,TGTGCCACCAGCAGGAGAGGGGCTACCGCTGGGGCCAACGTCCTGACTTTC,CATSRRGATAGANVLTF
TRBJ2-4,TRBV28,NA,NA,TGTGCCAGCAGTCCGTTGATAAGGTTAAAAGCCAAAAACATTCAGTACTTC,CASSPLIRLKAKNIQYF
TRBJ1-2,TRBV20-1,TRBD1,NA,TGCAGTGCGGATCCCCAGACAGGGTTTAACGGCTACACCTTC,CSADPQTGFNGYTF
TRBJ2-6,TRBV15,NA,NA,TGTGCCACCAGCCCGAGGATTGCCTCTGGGGCCAACGTCCTGACTTTC,CATSPRIASGANVLTF
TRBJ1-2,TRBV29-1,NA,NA,TGCAGCGTTGGGAGCAACTATGGCTACACCTTC,CSVGSNYGYTF
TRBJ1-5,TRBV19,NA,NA,TGTGCCAGTAGTTCATTGCTGGCAGGAGGGACCAATCAGCCCCAGCATTTT,CASSSLLAGGTNQPQHF
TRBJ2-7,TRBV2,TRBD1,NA,TGTGCCAGCAGAGTGGACAGGGGGCCCTACGAGCAGTACTTC,CASRVDRGPYEQYF
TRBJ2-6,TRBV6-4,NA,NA,TGTGCCAGCAGCCCGGGACCCGCTGGGGCCAACGTCCTGACTTTC,CASSPGPAGANVLTF
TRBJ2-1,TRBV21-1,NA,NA,TGTGCCAGCAGCCCCCTATCCGGGACGGATGACAATGAGCAGTTCTTC,CASSPLSGTDDNEQFF
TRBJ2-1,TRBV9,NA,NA,TGTGCCAGCAGCTGGACCGGAGGGGGTAGTGGTGAGCAGTTCTTC,CASSWTGGGSGEQFF
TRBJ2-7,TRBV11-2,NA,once,TGTGCCAGCAGCTTAGATAGCAGGGGCCACTACGAGCAGTACTTC,CASSLDSRGHYEQYF
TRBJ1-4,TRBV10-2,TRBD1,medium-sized,TGCGCCAGCAGTGACAGGGGGATGAGGGAAAAACTGTTTTTT,CASSDRGMREKLFF
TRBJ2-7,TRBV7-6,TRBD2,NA,TGTGCCAGCAGCGTTACTAGCGGGAGCTACGAGCAGTACTTC,CASSVTSGSYEQYF
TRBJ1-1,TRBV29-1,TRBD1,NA,TGCAGCGCTGTACCGACAGGGAGGCTAGATGCTTTCTTT,CSAVPTGRLDAFF
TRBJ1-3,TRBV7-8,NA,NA,TGTGCCAGCAGCGTGGACAGCTCTGGAAACACCATATATTTT,CASSVDSSGNTIYF
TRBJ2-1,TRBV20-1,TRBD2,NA,TGCAGTGCTCCTCGACTAGCGGGAGATCATGAGCAGTTCTTC,CSAPRLAGDHEQFF
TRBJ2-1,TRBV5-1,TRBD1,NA,TGCGCCAGCAGCTTCGGACAGGCTAAGCGTGTTGAGCAGTTCTTC,CASSFGQAKRVEQFF
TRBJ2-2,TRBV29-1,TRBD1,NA,TGCAGCGTTGAAGGGACAGGGTGGGCCGGGGAGCTGTTTTTT,CSVEGTGWAGELFF
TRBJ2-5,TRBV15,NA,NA,TGTGCCACCAGCAGAGATCAGGGGACCCAAGAGACCCAGTACTTC,CATSRDQGTQETQYF
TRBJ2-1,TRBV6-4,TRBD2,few,TGTGCCAGCGGCCGGACTAGCGGGGGGGCCGATGAGCAGTTCTTC,CASGRTSGGADEQFF
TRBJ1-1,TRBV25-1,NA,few,TGTGCCAGCAGCCCTAGAGGGGCCATGAACACTGAAGCTTTCTTT,CASSPRGAMNTEAFF
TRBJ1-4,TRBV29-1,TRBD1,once,TGCAGCGTTATTCTGGGACAGGGTCAAAATGAAAAACTGTTTTTT,CSVILGQGQNEKLFF
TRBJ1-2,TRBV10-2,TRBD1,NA,TGCGCCAGCAGTGAGCCGGGTCGACAGGGGGATGGCTACACCTTC,CASSEPGRQGDGYTF
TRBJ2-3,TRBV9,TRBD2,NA,TGTGCCAGCTCCTACCCCTCTAGCGGGGGGGCGAATACGCAGTATTTT,CASSYPSSGGANTQYF
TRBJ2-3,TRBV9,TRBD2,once,TGTGCCAGCAGCGGACTAGCGGGAGGGGATCGCACAGATACGCAGTATTTT,CASSGLAGGDRTDTQYF
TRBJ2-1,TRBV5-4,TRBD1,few,TGTGCCAGCAGCTTGGCCGGACAGGGGGATGAGCAGTTCTTC,CASSLAGQGDEQFF
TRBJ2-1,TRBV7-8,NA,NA,TGTGCCAGCAGCTTAGCGCCCCGGGGTGACAATGAGCAGTTCTTC,CASSLAPRGDNEQFF
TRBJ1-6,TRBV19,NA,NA,TGTGCCAGTAGTATACGACAGAATTCACCCCTCCACTTT,CASSIRQNSPLHF